A selection of T cell receptor beta chains follows, all from one sample in a study of T cells after yellow fever vaccination. In TCRdb, the 5' RACE reads were re-called with MiXCR into one record per CDR3 protein. The sample has hundreds of thousands of distinct CDR3 sequences; 9% to 15% are singletons. This sample comprised PBMCs, obtained on the day of the yellow fever booster vaccination. These receptors came from a young man who received the YFV17D yellow fever vaccine. Both conserved end residues are part of each CDR3. The D gene is left open where the match is weak. Part of the rows lack a size; the others show once, few, many or a class for expanded clones.

size: NA
D: TRBD2
J: TRBJ2-7
V: TRBV6-2/TRBV6-3
CDR3: CASGRERDSYEQYF
DNA: TGTGCCAGCGGGCGGGAGCGGGATTCCTACGAGCAGTACTTC

size: NA
D: TRBD2
J: TRBJ2-1
V: TRBV4-2
CDR3: CASSTGLAGGYEQFF
DNA: TGTGCCAGCAGCACCGGACTAGCGGGGGGGTATGAGCAGTTCTTC

size: NA
D: NA
J: TRBJ2-5
V: TRBV7-2
CDR3: CASSLSPRNGAETQYF
DNA: TGTGCCAGCAGCTTATCCCCTAGAAACGGGGCAGAGACCCAGTACTTC

size: NA
D: TRBD2
J: TRBJ2-7
V: TRBV6-1
CDR3: CASRRLAGEGYEQYF
DNA: TGTGCCAGCAGGAGACTAGCGGGAGAAGGCTACGAGCAGTACTTC

size: NA
D: NA
J: TRBJ2-7
V: TRBV15
CDR3: CATSRPSMGGLGKQYF
DNA: TGTGCCACCAGCAGACCTAGCATGGGGGGCTTGGGTAAGCAGTACTTC

size: few
D: NA
J: TRBJ1-6
V: TRBV20-1
CDR3: CSAQGDYNSPLHF
DNA: TGCAGTGCCCAGGGAGACTATAATTCACCCCTCCACTTT

size: NA
D: TRBD1
J: TRBJ2-2
V: TRBV27
CDR3: CASSPGTGRSRVAGELFF
DNA: TGTGCCAGCAGTCCCGGGACAGGGAGGAGTAGGGTCGCCGGGGAGCTGTTTTTT

size: NA
D: TRBD2
J: TRBJ2-7
V: TRBV4-3
CDR3: CASSSELTSGKYEQYF
DNA: TGCGCCAGCAGCTCCGAGTTGACTAGCGGGAAATACGAGCAGTACTTC

size: NA
D: NA
J: TRBJ2-7
V: TRBV28
CDR3: CASNVGTRGQYF
DNA: TGTGCCAGCAACGTCGGGACACGGGGGCAGTACTTC

size: many
D: NA
J: TRBJ2-7
V: TRBV20-1
CDR3: CSAGWTHEQYF
DNA: TGCAGTGCGGGATGGACGCACGAGCAGTACTTC

size: NA
D: NA
J: TRBJ2-1
V: TRBV20-1
CDR3: CSAPNYYNEQFF
DNA: TGCAGTGCTCCTAACTACTACAATGAGCAGTTCTTC

size: few
D: NA
J: TRBJ1-1
V: TRBV5-1
CDR3: CASKGVSAEAFF
DNA: TGCGCCAGCAAGGGAGTTAGCGCTGAAGCTTTCTTT

size: few
D: TRBD1
J: TRBJ2-1
V: TRBV30
CDR3: CAWCPGQGYNEQFF
DNA: TGTGCCTGGTGCCCGGGACAGGGGTACAATGAGCAGTTCTTC

size: NA
D: NA
J: TRBJ2-1
V: TRBV27
CDR3: CASSPHGGYNEQFF
DNA: TGTGCCAGCAGCCCCCATGGGGGGTACAATGAGCAGTTCTTC

size: few
D: TRBD2
J: TRBJ2-3
V: TRBV12-3/TRBV12-4
CDR3: CASSPLAGVDTQYF
DNA: TGTGCCAGCAGTCCTTTAGCGGGAGTAGATACGCAGTATTTT

size: NA
D: NA
J: TRBJ2-5
V: TRBV20-1
CDR3: CSARHRRETQYF
DNA: TGCAGTGCTAGACACAGACGAGAGACCCAGTACTTC

size: few
D: NA
J: TRBJ2-5
V: TRBV7-9
CDR3: CASSFDGGETQYF
DNA: TGTGCCAGCAGCTTCGACGGTGGGGAGACCCAGTACTTC

size: NA
D: NA
J: TRBJ2-5
V: TRBV27
CDR3: CASSSGLYTETQYF
DNA: TGTGCCAGCAGTTCCGGACTATATACAGAGACCCAGTACTTC

size: few
D: TRBD2
J: TRBJ2-7
V: TRBV7-2
CDR3: CASSLSGSGTSEQYF
DNA: TGTGCCAGCAGCTTAAGTGGTAGCGGGACGTCCGAGCAGTACTTC

size: many
D: NA
J: TRBJ2-5
V: TRBV20-1
CDR3: CSASAQETQYF
DNA: TGCAGTGCTAGCGCGCAAGAGACCCAGTACTTC

size: NA
D: NA
J: TRBJ1-5
V: TRBV18
CDR3: CASSPSGDQPQHF
DNA: TGTGCCAGCTCACCGTCCGGAGATCAGCCCCAGCATTTT

size: NA
D: TRBD2
J: TRBJ2-1
V: TRBV5-4
CDR3: CASSSPSGEQFF
DNA: TGTGCCAGCAGCTCACCTAGCGGTGAGCAGTTCTTC